What follows are 21 T cell receptor beta chains derived from one specimen sequenced in a study of radiotherapy plus CTLA-4 blockade in lung cancer. Generated by immunoSEQ multiplex PCR, the TCRdb table keeps only in-frame clones and is missing some. The table lists some 66,000 clones, around 86% of them singletons. The source was peripheral blood, collected from a patient treated with radiotherapy plus ipilimumab. The receptors shown here come from a human donor with non-small cell lung cancer who had a partial response to radiotherapy plus ipilimumab.

The V gene is TRBV27, the J gene TRBJ2-4; 12 bases map to TRBD1. Germline CDR1 is MNHEY and CDR2 is SMNVEV (reference sequence). With V trimmed by 6 bases and J by 6 bases, 12 bases remained unmatched. The CDR3 is 17 residues long. CDR3 residues: CASSPPPGQGAGNIQYF. CDR3 coding DNA: TGTGCCAGCAGCCCCCCCCCGGGACAGGGGGCGGGAAACATTCAGTACTTC.

The chain carries TRBV19 and TRBJ1-1, with 8 bases fitting TRBD1. The CDR3 extends over 14 amino acids. Germline V gene lookup returns CDR1 LNHDA and CDR2 SQIVND (reference sequence). V was clipped by 7 bases and J by 1 base; unmatched bases: 5. The CDR3 protein is CASKRTGTNTEAFF. CDR3 sequence (DNA): TGTGCCAGTAAACGGACAGGGACGAACACTGAAGCTTTCTTT.

The V gene is TRBV18, the J gene TRBJ2-1; TRBD2 agrees at 13 bases. Germline loops: CDR1 KGHSH, CDR2 LQKENI. V lost 3 bases, J lost 6 bases, and 11 bases stayed unmatched. This CDR3 contains 18 residues. Here the CDR3 reads CASSPNLIRTSGSNEQFF. CDR3 nucleotide sequence: TGTGCCAGCTCACCGAACCTTATACGGACTAGCGGGAGCAATGAGCAGTTCTTC. Using reference TRBV18 and TRBJ2-1 for the parts outside the CDR3, the full variable domain is NAGVMQNPRHLVRRRGQEARLRCSPMKGHSHVYWYRQLPEEGLKFMVYLQKENIIDESGMPKERFSAEFPKEGPSILRIQQVVRGDSAAYFCASSPNLIRTSGSNEQFFGPGTRLTVL.

The chain is built from TRBV28 and TRBJ2-6; no definite D call. CDR1 is MDHEN, CDR2 SYDVKM, per germline. The germline V and J ends were trimmed by 4 bases and 4 bases, with 8 bases remaining between them. The CDR3 is 14 amino acids. CDR3 coding DNA: TGTGCCAGCAGTTCTCCCCAGGGGGCCAACGTCCTGACTTTC. Protein product: CASSSPQGANVLTF.

The chain is built from TRBV7-9 and TRBJ2-3; 8 bases agree with TRBD2. V shed 5 bases and J 0 bases; nucleotides not matched to a gene: 7. The CDR3 loop spans 16 amino acids. Germline CDR1 SEHNR, CDR2 FQNEAQ (reference sequence). CDR3 DNA: TGTGCCAGCAGCGTCTCCCGGGGGGGGAGCACAGATACGCAGTATTTT. Its translation: CASSVSRGGSTDTQYF.

The chain links TRBV11-2 to TRBJ2-4; D may be TRBD2 (5 bases). V was clipped by 0 bases and J by 8 bases, with 14 bases between them. This CDR3 contains 15 residues. The germline CDR1 and CDR2 sequences are SGHAT and FQNNGV. The CDR3 loop is CASSLEVIGADIQYF. The CDR3 coding sequence is TGTGCCAGCAGCTTAGAAGTAATCGGAGCGGACATTCAGTACTTC. Full variable domain (rest looked up from reference TRBV11-2 and TRBJ2-4): EAGVAQSPRYKIIEKRQSVAFWCNPISGHATLYWYQQILGQGPKLLIQFQNNGVVDDSQLPKDRFSAERLKGVDSTLKIQPAKLEDSAVYLCASSLEVIGADIQYFGAGTRLSVL.

Only one count was recorded for this clone. V usage is TRBV20-1 and J usage is TRBJ2-1; no reliable D call. The CDR3 sequence is 10 residues long. Germline V gene lookup returns CDR1 DFQATT and CDR2 SNEGSKA (reference sequence). Trimming cost V 5 bases and J 8 bases, with 7 bases left between them. The CDR3 DNA is TGCAGTGCTTTCGAGGATGAGCAGTTCTTC. It specifies CSAFEDEQFF.

CDR3 nucleotides: TGTGCCAGCAGCGCCAATTCGAGGGTACAAGAGACCCAGTACTTC. Translated: CASSANSRVQETQYF. This rearrangement joins TRBV5-4 to TRBJ2-5, with D possibly matching TRBD2 (5 bases). The germline gives CDR1 SGHNT, CDR2 YYREEE (reference sequence). V was pared by 4 bases and J by 2 bases, with 15 bases between. CDR3 length: 15 residues.

This chain connects TRBV7-2 to TRBJ2-7; 9 bases are a match to TRBD2. V shed 2 bases, J shed 4 bases, and the junction held 6 bases outside the gene matches. Germline V gives CDR1 SGHTA, CDR2 FQGNSA. The CDR3 loop spans 15 amino acids. In DNA form, the CDR3 reads TGTGCCAGCAGCTTAAGCGGGGGGAGGCGGTACGAGCAGTACTTC. This codes for CASSLSGGRRYEQYF.

V is TRBV7-2 and J is TRBJ2-7; weak D call: TRBD1 (5 bases). Per the germline V gene, CDR1 is SGHTA and CDR2 is FQGNSA. V was cut by 2 bases and J by 1 base, with 6 bases left in between. The CDR3 contains 13 residues. The CDR3 region is CASSLKGSYEQYF. CDR3 DNA sequence: TGTGCCAGCAGCTTAAAGGGGTCCTACGAGCAGTACTTC.

This rearrangement joins TRBV9 to TRBJ2-3; 14 positions agree with TRBD2. Germline values: CDR1 SGDLS, CDR2 YYNGEE. The CDR3 has 18 amino acids. J lost 1 base, V lost 3 bases, and 7 bases had no gene match. CDR3 amino acids: CASSAGTSGSTGTDTQYF. The CDR3 DNA follows: TGTGCCAGCAGCGCCGGGACTAGCGGGAGTACAGGCACAGATACGCAGTATTTT.

CDR3: CTSSQDGTSGSRGGYEQYF. In DNA, the CDR3 is TGCACCAGCAGCCAGGACGGGACTAGCGGGAGCAGGGGGGGCTACGAGCAGTACTTC. This chain connects TRBV1 to TRBJ2-7; the table's D call TRBD2 went unverified against the DNA. TRBV1 is a recognized pseudogene. This CDR3 contains 19 residues.

The chain joins TRBV18 to TRBJ1-4; TRBD1 matches at 10 bases. This CDR3 has 15 amino acids. The germline V gene encodes CDR1 KGHSH and CDR2 LQKENI. Unmatched junction bases numbered 9, after V lost 6 bases and J lost 8 bases. For the CDR3, the DNA is TGTGCCAGCTCGCGAGGACAGGGGGGGTACGAAAAACTGTTTTTT. It yields the protein CASSRGQGGYEKLFF.

This rearrangement joins TRBV9 to TRBJ2-3, with TRBD2 as a possible D gene (6 bases). Per the germline V gene, CDR1 is SGDLS and CDR2 is YYNGEE. This CDR3 region has 14 residues. The V gene lost 3 bases and the J gene lost 3 bases, with 11 bases spanning the gap. CDR3 region: CASSAGGITDTQYF. CDR3 nucleotides: TGTGCCAGCAGCGCTGGGGGGATAACAGATACGCAGTATTTT.

In this sample, this clone turned up once. J is TRBJ2-1 and V is TRBV28, with 12 positions matching TRBD2. The CDR3 is 20 residues long. V trimming: 2 bases; J trimming: 8 bases; junction bases outside the gene matches: 19. The germline gives CDR1 MDHEN, CDR2 SYDVKM. CDR3 in amino acids: CASSLGLAGFEGTPGDEQFF. The CDR3, as DNA: TGTGCCAGCAGTTTAGGACTAGCGGGATTTGAGGGGACCCCCGGGGATGAGCAGTTCTTC.

The chain combines TRBV10-2 with TRBJ2-1; D remains ambiguous. The CDR3 runs 12 residues. Trimming took off 6 bases at V and 7 bases at J, with 10 bases between the two ends. In germline, CDR1 is WSHSY, CDR2 SAAADI. The CDR3 spells CASSGDTNEQFF. The CDR3 region has the DNA TGCGCCAGCAGCGGCGACACGAATGAGCAGTTCTTC.

This clone has more than one count but fewer than ten. The gene calls are TRBV11-2 and TRBJ1-2, with a possible D match to TRBD1 (6 bases). The CDR3 contains 11 residues. The V gene's germline CDR1 is SGHAT and CDR2 FQNNGV. With 4 bases removed from V and 6 bases from J, the gap between germline ends came to 6 bases. The CDR3 nucleotides read TGTGCCAGCAGCTACAGGGATGGCTACACCTTC. Its translation: CASSYRDGYTF.

This chain connects TRBV10-1 to TRBJ2-2; possibly TRBD1 for D (6 bases). Trimming pared 3 bases from V and 5 bases from J, leaving 7 bases between. The CDR3 is 13 residues long. Germline V gene sequence: CDR1 WNHNN, CDR2 SYGVQD (reference sequence). The CDR3 sequence: CASSDRGTGELFF. The DNA of the CDR3 is TGCGCCAGCAGTGACAGGGGTACCGGGGAGCTGTTTTTT.

J is TRBJ1-1 and V is TRBV19, with TRBD1 matching over 7 bases. Losses at the gene ends were 3 bases for V and 6 bases for J; bases not matched to a gene: 13. Germline CDR1 reads LNHDA; CDR2 reads SQIVND (reference sequence). The CDR3 extends over 16 amino acids. CDR3 DNA sequence: TGTGCCAGTAGTATTTCCCGCCCACAGGGGCCCGCTGAAGCTTTCTTT. Translating gives CASSISRPQGPAEAFF.

V and J are TRBV28 and TRBJ2-2, with D maybe TRBD1 (6 bases). Germline V gives CDR1 MDHEN, CDR2 SYDVKM. This CDR3 contains 18 residues. V gave up 3 bases and J gave up 7 bases, with 24 bases separating them. The CDR3 nucleotides are TGTGCCAGCAGTTTCCAGCTAGGGCAGGGGATCGGTGGCGGGGAGCTGTTTTTT. Protein product: CASSFQLGQGIGGGELFF.

The chain links TRBV2 to TRBJ1-2; D is ambiguous. V lost 2 bases, J lost 8 bases, and 3 bases lay in between. The CDR3 contains 10 residues. In germline, CDR1 is SNHLY, CDR2 FYNNEI. CDR3 sequence: CASSELGYTF. For the CDR3, the DNA is TGTGCCAGCAGTGAACTGGGCTACACCTTC.